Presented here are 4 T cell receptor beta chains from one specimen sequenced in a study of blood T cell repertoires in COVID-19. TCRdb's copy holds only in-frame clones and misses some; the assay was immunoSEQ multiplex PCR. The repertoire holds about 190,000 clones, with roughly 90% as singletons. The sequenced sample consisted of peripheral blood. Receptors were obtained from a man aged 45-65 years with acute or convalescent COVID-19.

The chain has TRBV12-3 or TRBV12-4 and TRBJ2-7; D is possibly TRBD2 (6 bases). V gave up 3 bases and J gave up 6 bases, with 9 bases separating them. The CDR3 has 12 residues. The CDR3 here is CASSFGGGEQYV. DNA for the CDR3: TGTGCCAGCAGTTTCGGGGGTGGCGAGCAGTACGTC.

The CDR3 DNA reads TGTGCCAGCAGCGTAATTCCAGCCGGGACAGAAGCTTTCTTT. Encoded protein: CASSVIPAGTEAFF. The chain joins TRBV9 to TRBJ1-1; D possibly corresponds to TRBD1 (6 bases). Germline CDR1 is SGDLS and CDR2 is YYNGEE. The CDR3 is 14 residues long. The V gene lost 1 base and the J gene lost 8 bases, with 15 bases spanning the gap.

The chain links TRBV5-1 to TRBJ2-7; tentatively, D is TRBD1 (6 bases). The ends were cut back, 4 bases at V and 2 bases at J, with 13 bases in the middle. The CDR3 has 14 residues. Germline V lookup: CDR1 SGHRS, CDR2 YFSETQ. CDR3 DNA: TGCGCCAGCAGCCCCGGGACACCCACCTACGAGCAGTACGTC. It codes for CASSPGTPTYEQYV.

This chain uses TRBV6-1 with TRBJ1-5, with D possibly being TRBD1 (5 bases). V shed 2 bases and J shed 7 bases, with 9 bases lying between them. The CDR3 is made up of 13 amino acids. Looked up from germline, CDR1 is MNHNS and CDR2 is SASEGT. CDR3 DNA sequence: TGTGCCAGCAGTGAAAGGGGTAGCCAGCCCCAGCATTTT. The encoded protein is CASSERGSQPQHF.